This T cell receptor (beta chain) was sequenced in a study of T cells in tuberculosis. Findings and limits, study-wide: The TCR-beta difference was not significant; alpha differences partly reflected length. Cases with active tuberculosis were adults, while controls were adolescents.

Sequencing was performed with immunoSEQ multiplex PCR; in TCRdb, only in-frame clones are kept and a portion is missing. This sample has tens of thousands of clones, with less than 97% found just once. The CDR3 extends over 14 amino acids. CDR1 and CDR2 (germline): SNHLY, FYNNEI. V lost 5 bases to trimming and J lost 5 bases, with 15 bases between them. Each donor contributed roughly 92,000 T cells on average, unsorted. Turning to this clone: As yet, its antigen is unknown.

The sequenced sample consisted of PBMCs. J is TRBJ1-2 and V is TRBV2, with D maybe TRBD1 (6 bases). The TCR originated in a donor aged 10-29 years with latent tuberculosis or without tuberculosis infection. In DNA form, the CDR3 reads TGTGCCAGCAGTCCCTCAGGGGCCGCATATGGCTACACCTTC. This encodes CASSPSGAAYGYTF.